Listed here are 26 T cell receptor beta chains from one sample, sequenced in a study of cytomegalovirus exposure and HLA in healthy donors. Assay: immunoSEQ multiplex PCR; the TCRdb copy retains only in-frame clones and omits some. Here the sample spans some 80,000 clones, 90% to 97% being singletons. Source material: PBMCs. These receptors all come from a young woman in good health and CMV-seronegative.

The chain uses TRBV10-2 and TRBJ2-7, with 15 bases identical to TRBD2. Per germline, CDR1 WSHSY and CDR2 SAAADI. There are 15 residues in the CDR3. V was pared by 9 bases and J by 2 bases, with 5 bases of the junction left unmatched. For the CDR3, the DNA is TGCGCCAGTACCGGACTAGCGGGAGGGACCTACGAGCAGTACTTC. Amino acid sequence: CASTGLAGGTYEQYF.

Only one count was recorded for this clone. The genes are TRBV27 and TRBJ2-7, with TRBD1 matching over 7 bases. J lost 4 bases, V lost 6 bases, and 9 bases had no gene match. This CDR3 comprises 14 residues. Germline V lookup: CDR1 MNHEY, CDR2 SMNVEV (reference sequence). The CDR3: CASSPTGFGYEQYF. The CDR3 DNA is TGTGCCAGCAGCCCGACAGGGTTTGGTTACGAGCAGTACTTC.

V and J are TRBV29-1 and TRBJ2-1; 7 bases match TRBD2. This CDR3 is built from 15 residues. Germline V gene data show CDR1 as SQVTM and CDR2 as ANQGSEA. The J segment lost 8 bases and the V segment lost 3 bases, leaving 13 bases of the junction unmatched. CDR3: CSVEGYGEGRDEQFF. The CDR3 DNA sequence: TGCAGCGTTGAGGGGTATGGGGAGGGTCGGGATGAGCAGTTCTTC.

V and J are TRBV7-2 and TRBJ2-4, with 11 bases aligning to TRBD2. Looked up from germline, CDR1 is SGHTA and CDR2 is FQGNSA. The CDR3 runs 16 residues. Trimming cost V 0 bases and J 7 bases; bases outside gene matches: 5. Here the CDR3 reads CASSLALAGGLNIQYF. DNA of the CDR3: TGTGCCAGCAGCTTAGCGCTAGCGGGAGGACTTAACATTCAGTACTTC.

The chain uses TRBV11-2 and TRBJ2-7, with D unclear. V was clipped by 4 bases and J by 5 bases, with 9 bases between them. The CDR3 is 12 amino acids. Germline values: CDR1 SGHAT, CDR2 FQNNGV. The CDR3 protein is CASSYRVHEQYF. DNA for the CDR3: TGTGCCAGCAGCTATAGAGTCCACGAGCAGTACTTC.

This clone was seen only once. This chain joins TRBV20-1 and TRBJ2-1; D ambiguous. The germline V gene has CDR1 DFQATT and CDR2 SNEGSKA (reference sequence). The CDR3 loop spans 10 amino acids. V lost 6 bases to trimming and J lost 8 bases, with 8 bases between them. CDR3 nucleotides: TGCAGTGCAGCATTGGATGAGCAGTTCTTC. This sequence encodes CSAALDEQFF.

V is TRBV5-1 and J is TRBJ2-1; D gene uncertain. The germline gives CDR1 SGHRS, CDR2 YFSETQ. CDR3 length equals 12 residues. V was pared by 3 bases and J by 5 bases, with 6 bases between. CDR3 sequence (DNA): TGCGCCAGCAGCTACCAGAACAATGAGCAGTTCTTC. It translates to CASSYQNNEQFF.

The chain joins TRBV19 to TRBJ2-7, with D perhaps TRBD1 (5 bases). The CDR3 contains 14 residues. V was pared by 3 bases and J by 2 bases, with 11 bases between. CDR1 and CDR2 (germline): LNHDA, SQIVND (reference sequence). The CDR3 nucleotides are TGTGCCAGTAGTATCGGGTTGGGGCCCTACGAGCAGTACTTC. This codes for CASSIGLGPYEQYF.

This clone was picked up one time. This rearrangement joins TRBV27 to TRBJ1-6, with TRBD1 identical over 7 bases. Trimming took 8 bases from V and 0 from J; bases not matched to a gene: 16. The germline CDR1 and CDR2 sequences are MNHEY and SMNVEV (reference sequence). There are 19 residues in the CDR3. This chain's CDR3 is CASRTPGQLTNSYNSPLHF. Written as DNA, the CDR3 is TGTGCCAGCCGTACGCCGGGACAGCTGACTAACTCCTATAATTCACCCCTCCACTTT.

The chain carries TRBV25-1 and TRBJ2-1; a weak D match, TRBD1 (6 bases). From germline, CDR1 is MGHDK and CDR2 SYGVNS. The CDR3 extends over 14 amino acids. V lost 2 bases and J 6 bases, leaving 11 bases between the germline ends. The CDR3 protein is CASSEGQGFNEQFF. DNA of the CDR3: TGTGCCAGCAGTGAAGGGCAGGGGTTCAATGAGCAGTTCTTC.

This clone was detected once. The junction departs from germline at one end; a sequencing error may be responsible. The chain combines TRBV18 with TRBJ2-1, with no clear D. The CDR3 is 18 amino acids. Germline-derived CDR1 and CDR2 are KGHSH and LQKENI. The chain's CDR3 is CASSSPSNYRKTYNEQFF. The CDR3 DNA follows: TGTGCCAGCTCATCACCTAGTAATTACAGAAAAACCTACAATGAGCAGTTCTTC.

The V and J genes are TRBV25-1 and TRBJ2-5; TRBD1 matches 9 bases. Germline-derived CDR1 and CDR2 are MGHDK and SYGVNS. The CDR3 has 16 residues. V was pared by 0 bases and J by 6 bases, with 8 bases of the junction left unmatched. This CDR3 is CASSEYSETGGKTQYF. CDR3 coding DNA: TGTGCCAGCAGTGAATATTCGGAGACAGGGGGGAAGACCCAGTACTTC.

The CDR3 DNA follows: TGTGCCAGCAGTTCGTTACGCCCCCCAGGGGTGGAGGAGACCCAGTACTTC. Translation gives CASSSLRPPGVEETQYF. The chain uses TRBV28 and TRBJ2-5, with a weak D call TRBD1 (6 bases). V lost 4 bases, J lost 5 bases, and 23 bases lay in between. The CDR3 has 17 amino acids. CDR1 is MDHEN and CDR2 is SYDVKM in the germline V gene.

The CDR3, as DNA: TGTGCCAGCACAACCTGGGACAGGGGATCGAAGGGAAAAGAGACCCAGTACTTC. Its translation: CASTTWDRGSKGKETQYF. The J gene is TRBJ2-5, the V gene TRBV27, with 10 positions matching TRBD1. There are 18 residues in the CDR3. Germline assignment: CDR1 MNHEY and CDR2 SMNVEV (reference sequence). The junction had 17 bases not matched to a gene; V was cut back by 7 bases and J by 3 bases.

J is TRBJ2-1 and V is TRBV4-1; 11 bases fit TRBD2. Per the germline V gene, CDR1 is MGHRA and CDR2 is YSYEKL. J gave up 5 bases and V 2 bases, and 8 bases lay outside the gene matches. This CDR3 spans 17 amino acids. CDR3 sequence: CASSQPGTSGLHNEQFF. Written as DNA, the CDR3 is TGCGCCAGCAGCCAACCCGGGACTAGCGGACTACACAATGAGCAGTTCTTC.

The gene calls are TRBV6-5 and TRBJ2-5; 7 positions match TRBD2. The tail of the sequence fits TRBJ2-7 better, so the J call may be wrong. The germline V gene encodes CDR1 MNHEY and CDR2 SVGAGI. The CDR3 consists of 14 residues. CDR3 DNA: TGTGCCAGCACAACCGGGGGGACTTCCTACGAGCAGTACTTC. Residues: CASTTGGTSYEQYF.

This chain joins TRBV5-6 and TRBJ1-4; D is perhaps TRBD1 (6 bases). The CDR3 length is 19 residues. Germline values: CDR1 SGHDT, CDR2 YYEEEE. The V end lost 0 bases, the J end lost 1 base, and 19 bases lay between the germline ends. The CDR3 DNA sequence: TGTGCCAGCAGCTTGGGCCCTCTCTCGCTCAGGGGAACTAATGAAAAACTGTTTTTT. Its protein product is CASSLGPLSLRGTNEKLFF.

The rearrangement joins TRBV18 to TRBJ1-1; D ambiguous. Germline assignment: CDR1 KGHSH and CDR2 LQKENI. CDR3 length equals 15 residues. V was cut by 5 bases and J by 4 bases, with 17 bases left in between. CDR3 sequence (DNA): TGTGCCAGCTCAGACGCAGTTTATTCAGGCACTGAAGCTTTCTTT. Its translation is CASSDAVYSGTEAFF.

This clone appeared once. The V gene is TRBV4-1, the J gene TRBJ2-1; D gene unclear. This CDR3 comprises 21 residues. The V end was cut by 3 bases, the J end by 0 bases, with 27 bases between. From germline, CDR1 is MGHRA and CDR2 YSYEKL. The CDR3 DNA reads TGCGCCAGCAGCCAGCTTGGTGGCAGCGTTTCGCTACCCCCCTCCTACAATGAGCAGTTCTTC. As protein: CASSQLGGSVSLPPSYNEQFF.

This chain links TRBV6-1 with TRBJ1-5; maybe TRBD1 (5 bases). The CDR3 is 12 amino acids. Trimming removed 10 bases at V and 7 bases at J, with 14 bases between. Germline V CDR1 and CDR2: MNHNS, SASEGT. CDR3 amino acids: CANGGREQPQHF. CDR3 in DNA: TGTGCCAACGGGGGGAGGGAGCAGCCCCAGCATTTT.

This sequence joins TRBV6-1 and TRBJ2-7; D ambiguous. The CDR3 runs to 11 residues. Per the germline V gene, CDR1 is MNHNS and CDR2 is SASEGT. The V and J ends lost 4 bases and 4 bases respectively, with 5 bases between them. The CDR3 region has the DNA TGTGCCAGCAGTGGTACATACGAGCAGTACTTC. Amino acid sequence: CASSGTYEQYF.

The chain employs TRBV10-2 and TRBJ2-7, with D possibly TRBD1 on 5 matching bases. Germline values: CDR1 WSHSY, CDR2 SAAADI. The CDR3 is 12 residues long. Trimming took off 8 bases at V and 3 bases at J, with 11 bases between the two ends. CDR3 in DNA: TGCGCCAGCCAGGGCGCTTTCTACGAGCAGTACTTC. Its translation: CASQGAFYEQYF.

This clone was picked up one time. V and J are TRBV7-9 and TRBJ1-1; tentative D call: TRBD1 (6 bases). The CDR3 extends over 14 amino acids. The germline V gene has CDR1 SEHNR and CDR2 FQNEAQ (reference sequence). Trimming stripped 1 base from V and 4 bases from J, with 10 bases between. CDR3 bases: TGTGCCAGCAGCTTAGATGGGGGCGGCACTGAAGCTTTCTTT. This encodes CASSLDGGGTEAFF.

The rearrangement uses TRBV11-2 and TRBJ2-2; 7 bases line up with TRBD2. The CDR3 runs 15 residues. Per germline, CDR1 SGHAT and CDR2 FQNNGV. V trimming: 1 base; J trimming: 8 bases; junction bases outside the gene matches: 7. The CDR3 DNA follows: TGTGCCAGCAGCTTAGGGGCGGGAGCTTCGGGGGAGCTGTTTTTT. Translated, it gives CASSLGAGASGELFF. The whole variable domain, filled in from reference TRBV11-2 and TRBJ2-2, reads EAGVAQSPRYKIIEKRQSVAFWCNPISGHATLYWYQQILGQGPKLLIQFQNNGVVDDSQLPKDRFSAERLKGVDSTLKIQPAKLEDSAVYLCASSLGAGASGELFFGEGSRLTVL.

This clone occurred once. The chain has TRBV4-2 and TRBJ1-6; D might be TRBD1 (6 bases). The CDR3 contains 20 residues. The germline V gene encodes CDR1 LGHNA and CDR2 YNFKEQ. With 1 base removed from V and 0 bases from J, the gap between germline ends came to 19 bases. This CDR3 is CASSQGPDLSRGSYNSPLHF. DNA for the CDR3: TGTGCCAGCAGCCAAGGTCCGGACTTATCCAGGGGCTCCTATAATTCACCCCTCCACTTT.

The chain couples TRBV7-9 to TRBJ2-7, with 9 bases matching TRBD2. The trim removed 1 base at V and 3 bases at J, leaving 10 bases unmatched. Germline-derived CDR1 and CDR2 are SEHNR and FQNEAQ (reference sequence). There are 17 residues in the CDR3. This CDR3 reads CASSLEFSGSVIYEQYF. The CDR3 DNA follows: TGTGCCAGCAGCTTAGAATTTAGCGGGAGCGTTATCTACGAGCAGTACTTC. The complete variable domain, with remaining parts taken from reference TRBV7-9 and TRBJ2-7, reads DTGVSQNPRHKITKRGQNVTFRCDPISEHNRLYWYRQTLGQGPEFLTYFQNEAQLEKSRLLSDRFSAERPKGSFSTLEIQRTEQGDSAMYLCASSLEFSGSVIYEQYFGPGTRLTVT.